These 24 T cell receptor beta chains originate from one sample sequenced in a study of T cells in Graves' hyperthyroidism and ophthalmopathy. Amplified TCR beta CDR3 regions came from RNA transcripts. When the TCR CDR3 underwent first-round RT-PCR, the HTBI primer set was used. MiXCR, run by TCRdb on the multiplex PCR reads, gives a single entry per CDR3 protein. The table lists roughly 740,000 distinct CDR3 sequences, about 17% of them singletons. The sample was blood. The receptors stem from a man aged 18 to 29 with Graves' hyperthyroidism.

The chain uses TRBV7-2 and TRBJ2-2; 15 bases agree with TRBD2. With V trimmed by 0 bases and J by 11 bases, 10 bases remained unmatched. The CDR3 covers 18 residues. Germline CDR1 SGHTA, CDR2 FQGNSA. The CDR3 is CASSLARGLAGGWDELFF. As DNA, the CDR3 is TGTGCCAGCAGCTTAGCGAGGGGACTAGCGGGAGGCTGGGATGAGCTGTTTTTT.

The V gene is TRBV6-2 or TRBV6-3, the J gene TRBJ1-5, with D hard to call. V lost 5 bases and J lost 0, with 11 bases in between. This CDR3 has 15 residues. Germline lookup yields CDR1 MNHEY and CDR2 SVGEGT. The CDR3 spells CASSHGRYSNQPQHF. CDR3 sequence (DNA): TGTGCCAGCAGTCATGGACGGTATAGCAATCAGCCCCAGCATTTT.

This clonotype was recorded at least ten times. The V call is TRBV28, the J call TRBJ2-7; TRBD1 aligns across 8 bases. The V gene's germline CDR1 is MDHEN and CDR2 SYDVKM. V dropped 7 bases and J dropped 1; count of bases not matched to a gene: 9. The CDR3 spans 15 residues. The CDR3 region has the DNA TGTGCCAGCACTGTTATGAGACAGGGGTCCTACGAGCAGTACTTC. As protein: CASTVMRQGSYEQYF.

This clonotype has at least ten counts. V gene TRBV6-2 or TRBV6-3 combines with J gene TRBJ1-5; D is unresolved. The CDR3 contains 14 residues. Between the trimmed V and J ends, which lost 5 bases and 2 bases, there was a span of 10 bases. Germline-derived CDR1 and CDR2 are MNHEY and SVGEGT. For the CDR3, the DNA is TGTGCCAGCAGTACTCTGTGGGGCAATCAGCCCCAGCATTTT. Residues: CASSTLWGNQPQHF.

The J gene is TRBJ1-5, the V gene TRBV6-2 or TRBV6-3, with a tentative D call TRBD1 (6 bases). The CDR3 extends over 19 amino acids. V gave up 3 bases and J gave up 3 bases, with 24 bases separating them. The V gene's germline CDR1 is MNHEY and CDR2 SVGEGT. CDR3: CASSYTGLKGKLVNQPQHF. CDR3 DNA: TGTGCCAGCAGTTATACAGGGCTAAAAGGTAAACTTGTCAATCAGCCCCAGCATTTT.

This clonotype appeared many times. The chain recombines TRBV20-1 with TRBJ2-5; 9 nucleotides align to TRBD1. V shed 5 bases and J 1 base; nucleotides not matched to a gene: 5. Germline CDR1 and CDR2: DFQATT and SNEGSKA (reference sequence). This CDR3 is built from 14 residues. CDR3 region: CSAGDRAAQETQYF. The CDR3 region has the DNA TGCAGTGCTGGGGACAGGGCTGCCCAAGAGACCCAGTACTTC.

The V gene is TRBV2, the J gene TRBJ1-1, with D possibly matching TRBD1 (5 bases). The CDR3 is 13 residues long. The V end lost 10 bases, the J end lost 2 bases, and 14 bases lay between the germline ends. CDR1 is SNHLY and CDR2 is FYNNEI in the germline V gene. Written as DNA, the CDR3 is TGTGCCATCTTCATGGGACTAAACACTGAAGCTTTCTTT. It codes for CAIFMGLNTEAFF.

This clonotype has just a few counts. Given a much more abundant clone one base away, this may be a read error. The CDR3 DNA is TGTGCCTGGGCTACAGGGAGCACTGAAGCTTTCTTT. Protein sequence: CAWATGSTEAFF. The chain employs TRBV30 and TRBJ1-1; possible D gene TRBD1, 6 bases. The CDR3 runs 12 residues. Trimming took 5 bases from V and 4 from J, leaving 11 bases between them. Germline loops: CDR1 GTSNPN, CDR2 SVGIG (reference sequence).

This clonotype was seen ten or more times. The chain carries TRBV24-1 and TRBJ1-2; 7 positions agree with TRBD1. This CDR3 is built from 15 residues. Per the germline V gene, CDR1 is KGHDR and CDR2 is SFDVKD. With 5 bases clipped from V and 3 bases from J, the junction kept 8 bases outside the gene matches. This CDR3 reads CATSAATGSDYGYTF. CDR3 nucleotides: TGTGCCACCAGTGCGGCGACAGGGTCTGACTATGGCTACACCTTC.

Ten or more counts support this clonotype. This chain links TRBV18 with TRBJ2-5, with D hard to call. The CDR3 is 14 amino acids. CDR1 and CDR2 from the germline V gene are KGHSH and LQKENI. Trimming took off 0 bases at V and 2 bases at J, with 7 bases between the two ends. In DNA form, the CDR3 reads TGTGCCAGCTCACCACCTCAGTCACAAGAGACCCAGTACTTC. Protein product: CASSPPQSQETQYF. Looking up the rest from reference TRBV18 and TRBJ2-5 gives the full variable domain: NAGVMQNPRHLVRRRGQEARLRCSPMKGHSHVYWYRQLPEEGLKFMVYLQKENIIDESGMPKERFSAEFPKEGPSILRIQQVVRGDSAAYFCASSPPQSQETQYFGPGTRLLVL.

The chain employs TRBV29-1 and TRBJ2-5, with 10 bases fitting TRBD1. Looked up from germline, CDR1 is SQVTM and CDR2 is ANQGSEA. The trim removed 4 bases at V and 4 bases at J, leaving 6 bases unmatched. The CDR3 loop spans 14 amino acids. CDR3 amino acids: CSVGTRDRGETQYF. In nucleotides, the CDR3 is TGCAGCGTTGGGACGCGGGACAGGGGAGAGACCCAGTACTTC.

This clonotype was recorded a few times. V and J are TRBV5-1 and TRBJ2-2; possible D gene TRBD2, 5 bases. Germline-derived CDR1 and CDR2 are SGHRS and YFSETQ. The CDR3 consists of 15 residues. V shed 0 bases and J shed 4 bases, with 10 bases lying between them. In DNA form, the CDR3 reads TGCGCCAGCAGCTTGGAGGAGGTGGGCACCGGGGAGCTGTTTTTT. This translates into CASSLEEVGTGELFF. Looking up the rest from reference TRBV5-1 and TRBJ2-2 gives the full variable domain: KAGVTQTPRYLIKTRGQQVTLSCSPISGHRSVSWYQQTPGQGLQFLFEYFSETQRNKGNFPGRFSGRQFSNSRSEMNVSTLELGDSALYLCASSLEEVGTGELFFGEGSRLTVL.

The rearrangement links TRBV28 to TRBJ1-2; perhaps TRBD1 as D (6 bases). Germline CDR1 reads MDHEN; CDR2 reads SYDVKM. The CDR3 has 14 amino acids. V gave up 7 bases and J gave up 10 bases, with 22 bases separating them. CDR3 sequence reads: CASKIQGAHYDYTF. DNA for the CDR3: TGTGCCAGCAAAATACAGGGTGCCCACTACGACTACACCTTC.

CDR3 in DNA: TGTGCCAGCAAGATAGCGGGAGCAGAGACCCAGTACTTC. Protein: CASKIAGAETQYF. This chain connects TRBV6-1 to TRBJ2-5; 9 bases match TRBD2. The CDR3 loop spans 13 amino acids. V lost 7 bases, J lost 4 bases, and 4 bases stayed unmatched. From germline, CDR1 is MNHNS and CDR2 SASEGT.

There are a few counts of this clonotype. This chain joins TRBV5-1 and TRBJ2-1; D perhaps matches TRBD2 (6 bases). The V end was cut by 4 bases, the J end by 5 bases, with 28 bases between. The CDR3 is 19 amino acids. Germline CDR1 SGHRS, CDR2 YFSETQ. CDR3 residues: CASSPLLDRDSGNNNEQFF. CDR3 bases: TGCGCCAGCAGCCCTTTGTTGGACCGGGACTCCGGCAATAACAATGAGCAGTTCTTC.

This clonotype was seen only a few times. The gene calls are TRBV19 and TRBJ1-5; TRBD1 aligns across 8 bases. The V gene's germline CDR1 is LNHDA and CDR2 SQIVND (reference sequence). The CDR3 extends over 15 amino acids. V lost 7 bases and J lost 10; bases outside the gene matches: 15. The CDR3, as DNA: TGTGCCAGTAATCAACCGGGACAGGTTATCTCTCCCCAGCATTTT. This encodes CASNQPGQVISPQHF.

This clonotype was seen a handful of times. This sequence joins TRBV7-6 and TRBJ2-3, with 11 bases fitting TRBD2. Germline loops: CDR1 SGHVS, CDR2 FNYEAQ. The CDR3 runs 17 residues. V shed 1 base, J shed 3 bases, and the junction held 6 bases outside the gene matches. The CDR3 loop is CASSLGDLAGGTDTQYF. The CDR3 DNA reads as TGTGCCAGCAGCTTAGGGGACCTAGCGGGAGGTACAGATACGCAGTATTTT.

There are many counts of this clonotype. The CDR3, as DNA: TGTGCCAGCAGTTTAGGGACGGGCCCACCGTGGCGATACAATGAGCAGTTCTTC. This translates into CASSLGTGPPWRYNEQFF. V is TRBV28 and J is TRBJ2-1; TRBD1 or TRBD2 may be the D gene (5 bases each). Germline V gene sequence: CDR1 MDHEN, CDR2 SYDVKM. This CDR3 contains 18 residues. V was cut by 2 bases and J by 4 bases, with 21 bases left in between. The variable domain in full, completed from reference TRBV28 and TRBJ2-1, reads DVKVTQSSRYLVKRTGEKVFLECVQDMDHENMFWYRQDPGLGLRLIYFSYDVKMKEKGDIPEGYSVSREKKERFSLILESASTNQTSMYLCASSLGTGPPWRYNEQFFGPGTRLTVL.

The chain uses TRBV28 and TRBJ1-2; perhaps TRBD1 as D (5 bases). V was clipped by 5 bases and J by 12 bases, with 19 bases between them. Looked up from germline, CDR1 is MDHEN and CDR2 is SYDVKM. The CDR3 extends over 13 amino acids. The CDR3 DNA sequence: TGTGCCAGCAGTCCCGGGACGCCCGGCGGCCACACCTTC. Residues: CASSPGTPGGHTF.

In its sample, this clonotype was seen many times. The chain links TRBV30 to TRBJ2-7; 9 positions agree with TRBD1. This CDR3 is built from 18 residues. The V segment lost 2 bases and the J segment 0 bases; nucleotides outside the gene matches: 14. Germline assignment: CDR1 GTSNPN and CDR2 SVGIG (reference sequence). CDR3 residues: CAWSQSRDRDRSSYEQYF. CDR3 DNA sequence: TGTGCCTGGAGTCAAAGCCGGGACAGGGACCGAAGCTCCTACGAGCAGTACTTC.

This clonotype was detected many times. This chain joins TRBV28 and TRBJ2-5; D perhaps matches TRBD2 (5 bases). V lost 2 bases to trimming and J lost 9 bases, with 13 bases between them. The CDR3 has 13 amino acids. Per the germline V gene, CDR1 is MDHEN and CDR2 is SYDVKM. The CDR3 nucleotides read TGTGCCAGCAGTTTACAGGACTCGGAGGCCCAGTACTTC. Its translation is CASSLQDSEAQYF.

A word on this clonotype: This clone may be a read error of a much larger clone one base away. The V and J genes are TRBV20-1 and TRBJ2-1; D gene ambiguous. CDR1 and CDR2 from the germline V gene are DFQATT and SNEGSKA (reference sequence). V was shortened by 7 bases and J by 10 bases, with 14 bases between the two germline ends. The CDR3 covers 11 residues. The CDR3 bases are TGCAGTGTAACCGACAAGATCGAGCAGTTCTTC. It yields the protein CSVTDKIEQFF.

The gene calls are TRBV2 and TRBJ2-5; 8 bases fit TRBD2. With 7 bases clipped from V and 0 bases from J, the junction kept 7 bases outside the gene matches. Germline V gene sequence: CDR1 SNHLY, CDR2 FYNNEI. The CDR3 totals 15 residues. DNA for the CDR3: TGTGCCAGCACCCTAGCGGGCCAATACCAAGAGACCCAGTACTTC. Protein product: CASTLAGQYQETQYF.

The sample holds a few counts of this clonotype. The chain uses TRBV29-1 and TRBJ2-1; weak D call: TRBD2 (6 bases). CDR3 length: 12 residues. Germline V gene lookup returns CDR1 SQVTM and CDR2 ANQGSEA. Trimming removed 7 bases at V and 6 bases at J, with 13 bases between. The CDR3 DNA follows: TGCAGCGCGGACCGGGACTTCAATGAGCAGTTCTTC. Translating gives CSADRDFNEQFF.